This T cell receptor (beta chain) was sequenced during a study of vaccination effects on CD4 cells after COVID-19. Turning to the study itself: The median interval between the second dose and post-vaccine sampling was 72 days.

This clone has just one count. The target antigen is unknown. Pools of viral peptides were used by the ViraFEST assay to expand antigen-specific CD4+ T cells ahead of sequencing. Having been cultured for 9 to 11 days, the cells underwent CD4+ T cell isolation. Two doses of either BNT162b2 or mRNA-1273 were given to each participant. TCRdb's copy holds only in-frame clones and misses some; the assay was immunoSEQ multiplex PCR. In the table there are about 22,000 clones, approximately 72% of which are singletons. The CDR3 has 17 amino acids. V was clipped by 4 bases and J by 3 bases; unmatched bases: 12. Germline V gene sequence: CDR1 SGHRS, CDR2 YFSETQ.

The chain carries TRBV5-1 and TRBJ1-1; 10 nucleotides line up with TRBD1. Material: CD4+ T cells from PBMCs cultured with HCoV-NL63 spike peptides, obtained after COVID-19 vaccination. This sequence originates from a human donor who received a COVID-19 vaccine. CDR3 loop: CASSLRPFGTGDTEAFF. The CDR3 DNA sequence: TGCGCCAGCAGCCTGCGACCGTTTGGGACAGGGGACACTGAAGCTTTCTTT.